This T cell receptor beta chain is drawn from a study of cytomegalovirus exposure and HLA in healthy donors. General study results and limits: According to a later analysis, donors in an Asian-associated ancestry cluster reportedly had fewer N-insertions than the approximately 620-donor mean.

PCR was performed using 60 Vbeta and 13 Jbeta primers. Assay used: immunoSEQ multiplex PCR; TCRdb lists only in-frame clones, some missing. The sample holds about 120,000 clones, roughly 70% seen once. Details on this clone: The antigen remains unidentified.

Germline V gene lookup returns CDR1 LGHNA and CDR2 YNFKEQ. The CDR3 contains 14 residues. V shed 3 bases and J shed 8 bases, with 16 bases lying between them. The chain links TRBV4-2 to TRBJ1-2, with D tentatively TRBD1 (6 bases). Sequencing was done on a sample of PBMCs. The TCR comes from a woman between 40 and 55 years old in good health and CMV-seropositive. CDR3: CASSQMGGAVGYTF. The CDR3 nucleotides are TGTGCCAGCAGCCAGATGGGGGGGGCCGTAGGCTACACCTTC.